This T cell receptor beta chain derives from a study of regulatory T cells in long-lasting Graves disease (dated by TCRdb to about 2021). The study in broad terms: In the newly diagnosed Graves' disease group, patients had been taking antithyroid drugs for less than 3 months. This study used TCR sequencing and RNA sequencing of peripheral blood to compare persistent Graves' disease patients against newly diagnosed Graves' disease patients. The study was conducted in China and was registered as a clinical trial. TCR sequencing covered some 13 persistent and around 20 newly diagnosed Graves' disease patients, 33 samples in total.

The germline V gene (reference sequence) provides CDR1 LNHDA and CDR2 SQIVND. The trim is 1 base for V and 0 bases for J, with a gap of 6 bases between the germline ends. From the cysteine through the phenylalanine, the CDR3 covers 14 amino acids. CDR3 DNA is the only sequence kept; it has 42 bases, read in frame from the first base. This clonotype was picked up many times. What this receptor recognizes is not known. No per-base quality is available; no much larger clone lies one base away. Libraries were built with multiplex PCR. Sequencing took place on an Illumina HiSeq 4000. To build TCR beta libraries, CDR3 regions were amplified by Arm-PCR using iRepertoire HTBI primers. Before sequencing, the PCR products went through gel purification. The authors' pipeline ran thus. A total of 62 TRBV and under 15 TRBJ segments were identified across samples and were used for gene usage analysis of CDR3 amino acid clonotypes. Filtered high-quality paired reads were merged into contigs using COPE and FqMerger. BLAST was used to align contigs to the IMGT TRBV, TRBD and TRBJ reference genes, and CDR3 was defined following IMGT. Highly expanded clones were defined as clonotypes with a frequency above 0.1%. Shannon entropy served as the measure of repertoire diversity, while the Gini coefficient captured V-J evenness. Public clonotypes were defined as clonotypes shared by more than one individual. In-frame beta chains were kept once TCRdb had trimmed the public reads at Q25 with fastp and called clones with MiXCR. Every entry covers one CDR3 protein and lists the most common genes and DNA from its rows. The V and J calls, along with clone size, are taken from TCRdb and not from the paper's own processing. This sample comprises around 250,000 distinct CDR3 sequences, 20% to 25% of them detected only once. The ten largest clones represent approximately 15% of the sample.

This sample's time point label indicates: newly diagnosed GD, antithyroid drugs for less than 3 months. For both TCR sequencing and RNA sequencing, RNA was extracted from PBMCs in TRIzol. The diagnosis of Graves' disease followed American Thyroid Association guidelines. Recruitment of patients was carried out at an endocrinology department in Xi'an, China. Each patient gave approximately 10 milliliters of peripheral blood, collected in an EDTA anticoagulant tube. Ficoll Paque Plus density gradient separation was used to isolate PBMCs, and no additional T cell sorting was done. An Agilent 2100 Bioanalyzer and agarose gel were used to check RNA quality, while a NanoDrop 2000 measured RNA concentration. The study at large found these results: Lower TCR Shannon entropy and fewer highly expanded clones were observed in persistent Graves' disease patients than in newly diagnosed patients, which suggested clonal expansion. TRBV28, TRBJ1-2 and TRBJ2-5 were preferentially used in persistent disease, while TRBV20-1 and TRBJ2-1 were favored in newly diagnosed disease. As a limitation, the authors acknowledged that the small sample size may reduce accuracy. Sequencing and analysis were restricted to the TCR beta chain. Only peripheral blood was studied, because thyroid tissue, the primary lesion, was inaccessible. More public clonotypes were shared among persistent patients (around 3,000) than among newly diagnosed patients (roughly 1,000).

The specimen comprised peripheral blood mononuclear cells (PBMCs), sampled at new diagnosis, from a patient treated with antithyroid drugs. This TCR derives from a female donor with Graves disease. The sequence is built from TRBV19 and TRBJ1-1; confidence is insufficient to name the D gene. The DNA sequence is as follows: TGTGCCAGTAGTATAGGCCTTATGAACACTGAAGCTTTCTTT. This encodes CASSIGLMNTEAFF.